A single sample is the source of the 26 T cell receptor beta chains below, sequenced in a study of beta chain features in type 1 diabetes. TCRB transcripts that were expressed got sequenced, as all of the isolated RNA had been reverse transcribed. Data came from immunoSEQ multiplex PCR; TCRdb stores just in-frame clones and leaves some out. Of about 320,000 clones listed, around 13% are singletons. The sample was central memory CD4+ T cells from blood. The receptors were gathered from a man aged 30-40 years in good health.

The genes are TRBV6-1 and TRBJ2-6; D remains unclear. This CDR3 is built from 14 residues. Trimming pared 6 bases from V and 0 bases from J, leaving 6 bases between. CDR1 and CDR2 from the germline V gene are MNHNS and SASEGT. The chain's CDR3 is CASRRSSGANVLTF. CDR3 bases: TGTGCCAGCAGGAGGAGCTCTGGGGCCAACGTCCTGACTTTC.

This clone was detected ten times or more. The chain joins TRBV7-2 to TRBJ2-7; 9 bases match TRBD1. Germline V CDR1 and CDR2: SGHTA, FQGNSA. V lost 5 bases and J lost 6; bases outside the gene matches: 8. CDR3 size: 14 residues. CDR3 nucleotides: TGTGCCAGCAGCCCGGGACAGGGACTTACCGAGCAGTACGTC. Translating it yields CASSPGQGLTEQYV.

The chain carries TRBV7-2 and TRBJ1-1; D gene uncertain. The CDR3 covers 14 residues. Germline lookup yields CDR1 SGHTA and CDR2 FQGNSA. Trimming shortened V by 2 bases and J by 3 bases, and 10 bases separated the two germline ends. CDR3 in amino acids: CASSLSRGDTEAFF. The DNA for the CDR3 is TGTGCCAGCAGCTTAAGTCGCGGGGACACTGAAGCTTTCTTT.

This clone was counted only a few times. This rearrangement joins TRBV18 to TRBJ1-5, with 9 bases fitting TRBD1. The J segment lost 11 bases and the V segment lost 6 bases, leaving 11 bases of the junction unmatched. Germline V gene data show CDR1 as KGHSH and CDR2 as LQKENI. The CDR3 runs 14 residues. CDR3 sequence reads: CASSPTGGPEAQHF. The CDR3 bases are TGTGCCAGCTCCCCTACAGGGGGCCCAGAGGCCCAGCATTTT.

The chain is built from TRBV2 and TRBJ1-4; D gene unclear. The CDR3 totals 14 residues. V was pared by 2 bases and J by 3 bases, with 7 bases between. Germline assignment: CDR1 SNHLY and CDR2 FYNNEI. The CDR3 spells CASSELLPNEKLFF. The CDR3 DNA reads as TGTGCCAGCAGTGAATTGCTCCCTAATGAAAAACTGTTTTTT. The whole variable domain, remainder taken from reference TRBV2 and TRBJ1-4, is EPEVTQTPSHQVTQMGQEVILRCVPISNHLYFYWYRQILGQKVEFLVSFYNNEISEKSEIFDDQFSVERPDGSNFTLKIRSTKLEDSAMYFCASSELLPNEKLFFGSGTQLSVL.

The rearrangement uses TRBV5-5 and TRBJ2-5; weak D call: TRBD1 (5 bases). Trimming pared 4 bases from V and 7 bases from J, leaving 11 bases between. The CDR3 is made up of 12 amino acids. Per the germline V gene, CDR1 is SGHKS and CDR2 is YYEKEE (reference sequence). As DNA, the CDR3 is TGTGCCAGCAGCCGGCAGGGTATGACCCAGTACTTC. It codes for CASSRQGMTQYF.

The V call is TRBV18, the J call TRBJ2-3; the match to TRBD2 covers 9 bases. The CDR3 consists of 16 residues. Per the germline V gene, CDR1 is KGHSH and CDR2 is LQKENI. V was pared by 6 bases and J by 7 bases, with 14 bases of the junction left unmatched. Here the CDR3 DNA reads TGTGCCAGCTCTTCCGTACCACGCGGGAGGGGGTATACGCAGTATTTT. It translates to CASSSVPRGRGYTQYF.

This chain links TRBV2 with TRBJ1-5; TRBD1 matches at 7 bases. Germline V gives CDR1 SNHLY, CDR2 FYNNEI. This CDR3 spans 15 amino acids. V was pared by 7 bases and J by 6 bases, with 12 bases of the junction left unmatched. The DNA of the CDR3 is TGTGCCAGCAATCCGGGCAGGGGGTTCGCTCAGCCCCAGCATTTT. Its translation: CASNPGRGFAQPQHF.

A few counts support this clone. The V and J genes are TRBV19 and TRBJ1-2; no firm D call. CDR1 is LNHDA, CDR2 SQIVND, per germline (reference sequence). This CDR3 has 13 amino acids. Between the trimmed V and J ends, which lost 10 bases and 2 bases, there was a span of 14 bases. The CDR3 DNA reads as TGTGCCACCTCCGGCGTAGACAACTATGGCTACACCTTC. It yields the protein CATSGVDNYGYTF.

The chain recombines TRBV1 with TRBJ1-4; TRBD1, as called in the table, went unchecked against the DNA. TRBV1 is an annotated pseudogene. The CDR3 has 14 residues. The CDR3 DNA is TGCACCAGCAGCCAAGGCAGAACTAATGAAAAACTGTTTTTT. The encoded protein is CTSSQGRTNEKLFF.

This clone was seen only a few times. The chain recombines TRBV7-7 with TRBJ1-2; D call uncertain. This CDR3 is 13 amino acids long. Trimming left V 5 bases short and J 8 bases short, with 15 bases between. Germline loops: CDR1 SSHAT, CDR2 FNYEAQ (reference sequence). The CDR3 DNA reads as TGTGCCAGCAGCCTCGGACTTACTGGGGGCTACACCTTC. Translation: CASSLGLTGGYTF.

This rearrangement joins TRBV4-3 to TRBJ1-2, with 9 bases aligning to TRBD1. The CDR3 is 15 amino acids. Germline V CDR1 and CDR2: LGHNA, YSLEER. V lost 0 bases and J lost 8; bases outside the gene matches: 7. The CDR3 reads CASSQEWTGVRGYTF. CDR3 nucleotides: TGCGCCAGCAGCCAAGAGTGGACAGGGGTTCGGGGCTACACCTTC.

This clone has just a few counts. The chain combines TRBV23-1 with TRBJ1-5, with a weak D call TRBD1 (6 bases). TRBV23-1 is recorded as an ORF, its role being uncertain. The V end was cut by 6 bases, the J end by 0 bases, with 24 bases between. This CDR3 has 19 residues. DNA of the CDR3: TGCGCCAGCAGCTACCTTTCACAGGGTTGGGTGGATAGCAATCAGCCCCAGCATTTT. Translating it yields CASSYLSQGWVDSNQPQHF.

This clone was found a few times. This chain connects TRBV29-1 to TRBJ2-3; weak D call: TRBD1 (5 bases). V was clipped by 0 bases and J by 2 bases, with 15 bases between them. This CDR3 has 16 residues. The germline V gene has CDR1 SQVTM and CDR2 ANQGSEA. CDR3 coding DNA: TGCAGCGTTGAAGATCGAAGACAGTCCAACACAGATACGCAGTATTTT. Protein sequence: CSVEDRRQSNTDTQYF.

This clone was observed a handful of times. The chain links TRBV7-2 to TRBJ2-1; TRBD2 matches at 9 bases. With V trimmed by 3 bases and J by 15 bases, 6 bases remained unmatched. This CDR3 contains 12 residues. Germline CDR1 and CDR2: SGHTA and FQGNSA. CDR3 nucleotides: TGTGCCAGCAGCTTCGCCGGGACTAGCATGTTCTTC. This encodes CASSFAGTSMFF.

This clone showed up just a few times. The V gene is TRBV4-2, the J gene TRBJ2-3, with D possibly TRBD2 on 6 matching bases. V gave up 3 bases and J gave up 5 bases, with 9 bases separating them. The V gene's germline CDR1 is LGHNA and CDR2 YNFKEQ. The CDR3 is 13 amino acids. The CDR3 DNA follows: TGTGCCAGCAGCCAGGACTACCGAGATACGCAGTATTTT. It codes for CASSQDYRDTQYF.

The rearrangement links TRBV7-2 to TRBJ1-2, with 7 nucleotides matching TRBD1. The V gene end was trimmed by 8 bases and the J gene end by 6 bases; junction bases not matched to a gene: 9. Germline values: CDR1 SGHTA, CDR2 FQGNSA. The CDR3 sequence is 13 residues long. The CDR3 nucleotides are TGTGCCAGCGGGAACGGACAGGAGAATGGCTACACCTTC. It codes for CASGNGQENGYTF.

This clone was recorded at least ten times. CDR3 nucleotides: TGTGCCAGCAGCTTCGGGAACACAGATACGCAGTATTTT. Amino acid sequence: CASSFGNTDTQYF. The V and J genes are TRBV7-2 and TRBJ2-3; D may be TRBD2 (5 bases). Germline values: CDR1 SGHTA, CDR2 FQGNSA. This CDR3 has 13 residues. Deletions cut 3 bases from V and 2 bases from J, with 6 bases between.

The chain couples TRBV15 to TRBJ1-5, with D unresolved. Trimming left V 0 bases short and J 2 bases short, with 5 bases between. This CDR3 has 14 amino acids. The germline gives CDR1 LNHNV, CDR2 YYDKDF (reference sequence). CDR3: CATSRDKGNQPQHF. DNA of the CDR3: TGTGCCACCAGCAGAGATAAGGGCAATCAGCCCCAGCATTTT.

In its sample, this clone was seen a few times. This chain connects TRBV11-2 to TRBJ2-1; no clear D gene. Germline lookup yields CDR1 SGHAT and CDR2 FQNNGV. The CDR3 runs to 14 residues. Trimming left V 2 bases short and J 8 bases short, with 13 bases between. CDR3 DNA sequence: TGTGCCAGCAGCTTACGGCTACCCCCCTATGAGCAGTTCTTC. Translated: CASSLRLPPYEQFF.

V usage is TRBV7-9 and J usage is TRBJ2-7; D call uncertain. Deletions cut 3 bases from V and 2 bases from J, with 5 bases between. Germline values: CDR1 SEHNR, CDR2 FQNEAQ (reference sequence). This CDR3 region has 12 residues. The CDR3 DNA reads as TGTGCCAGCAGCTTTGACACCTACGAGCAGTACTTC. It codes for CASSFDTYEQYF.

This clone has a handful of counts. The chain uses TRBV27 and TRBJ2-5; perhaps TRBD1 as D (6 bases). V lost 6 bases, J lost 2 bases, and 13 bases lay in between. This CDR3 has 14 amino acids. Germline CDR1 reads MNHEY; CDR2 reads SMNVEV (reference sequence). The CDR3 spells CASRATGIQETQYF. DNA of the CDR3: TGTGCCAGCAGAGCCACAGGGATACAAGAGACCCAGTACTTC.

The sample holds a few counts of this clone. V is TRBV11-1 and J is TRBJ2-1, with 8 bases that match TRBD2. J lost 7 bases, V lost 1 base, and 6 bases had no gene match. Germline V gene data show CDR1 as SGHAT and CDR2 as FQDESV (reference sequence). This CDR3 has 15 residues. This CDR3 reads CASSLVSGSVNEQFF. The CDR3, as DNA: TGTGCCAGCAGCTTAGTAAGCGGGAGTGTGAATGAGCAGTTCTTC.

This clone appeared a few times. The V and J genes are TRBV6-6 and TRBJ2-5; a weak D match, TRBD1 (5 bases). Trimming left V 7 bases short and J 2 bases short, with 14 bases between. The CDR3 runs 14 residues. Germline-derived CDR1 and CDR2 are MNHNY and SVGAGI (reference sequence). CDR3: CASTLTAQQETQYF. The CDR3 bases are TGTGCCAGCACCTTGACAGCCCAACAAGAGACCCAGTACTTC.

The chain recombines TRBV5-4 with TRBJ2-2, with TRBD2 as a possible D gene (6 bases). Trimming left V 4 bases short and J 4 bases short, with 14 bases between. This CDR3 has 15 residues. Germline-derived CDR1 and CDR2 are SGHNT and YYREEE (reference sequence). CDR3 sequence (DNA): TGTGCCAGCAGCCCCCGGGTGGAGGGCACCGGGGAGCTGTTTTTT. Its translation is CASSPRVEGTGELFF.

This clone was detected a few times. The chain carries TRBV30 and TRBJ2-2, with 10 bases that match TRBD2. This CDR3 is 16 amino acids long. Per germline, CDR1 GTSNPN and CDR2 SVGIG (reference sequence). V shed 3 bases and J 3 bases; nucleotides not matched to a gene: 7. This CDR3 is CAWRTTSGSYTGELFF. As DNA, the CDR3 is TGTGCCTGGAGGACGACTAGCGGGTCCTACACCGGGGAGCTGTTTTTT.